This T cell receptor (beta chain) was sequenced in a study of shared clonotypes between healthy human individuals (dated by TCRdb to 2018 to 2020). Study-level background: The cohort included three men and two women between 18 and 49 years of age. Per donor, three plates each were used for CD4 naive and CD4 memory, two for CD8 naive, and one for CD8 memory. Blood TCR repertoires of roughly 5 healthy adults were deeply sequenced to estimate repertoire size and the extent of clonotype sharing between individuals. Libraries were prepared and TCR repertoires were sequenced by different laboratories using diverse techniques, in order to increase sequencing depth and limit assay-specific biases. Leukapheresis yielded between about 0.85 and 9 billion PBMCs per donor. What the study reported, not specific to this receptor: Naive subsets generally had larger estimated clonotype richness than memory subsets. Rarefaction of sorted-subset datasets indicated incomplete sequencing despite the large sequencing depth. Only blood was sampled, and tissue TCR repertoires likely differ from those in blood. Because the study included a small number of donors, the genetic and exposure-history diversity represented was limited. Across four donors, about 5.2% of naive CD4, roughly 3.5% of naive CD8, approximately 2.5% of memory CD4, and approximately 0.4% of memory CD8 clonotypes were shared. Pairwise subsampling indicated that sequencing depth was expected to affect the degree of clonotype sharing among donors. Clonotypes shared by all four sorted-subset donors showed higher generation probabilities than non-shared clonotypes.

Using the deep immunoSEQ assay, multiplex PCR amplified TCR CDR3 regions from genomic DNA. Extracted genomic DNA from each cell subset was distributed evenly across all wells of several immunoSEQ 96-well plates, and each plate was treated as a replicate. For sorted subsets, each replicate PCR was loaded with 200 to 250 ng genomic DNA, equivalent to 25,000 to 35,000 T cell genomes. Purified libraries were quantified with a Qubit 3.0 fluorometer, sized on a Bioanalyzer 2100, and re-quantified with the KAPA Library Quantification kit. Each immunoSEQ 96-well plate was sequenced on its own single-read 150-cycle Illumina NextSeq 550 flow cell. The paper's processing steps were these. Because only junctional sequences without quality scores were contained in the immunoSEQ output, filtering matching that applied to full-length reads could not be performed. Sequences were annotated with PyIR, a Python wrapper for IgBLAST v1.9, and V/J genes and CDR3 were assigned using IMGT germline references. Reads with weak V/J assignments (E-value above 1e-6), missing CDR3, stop codons, out-of-frame junctions, or ambiguous translated residues were removed. V3J clonotypes were defined as sequences sharing an identical inferred V gene, J gene, and CDR3 amino acid sequence. Percentage overlap between repertoires was computed as shared unique clonotypes divided by the size of the smaller repertoire. Three approaches were used to assess repertoire richness: RTK rarefaction, the Chao1 estimator, and Recon v2.1 estimates of unobserved clonotypes. OLGA was used to compute generation probabilities for all TCRbeta clonotypes that the gDNA method yielded from four donors. This is the immuneACCESS table as TCRdb keeps it, with only in-frame sequences that have V and J called. A part of the clones is gone; compared with another copy, unresolved V genes explain less than half, and the rest is unexplained. D and trimming were read from the DNA, whereas the V and J calls and clone size are those reported in that table. This sample comprises approximately 2,000,000 clones, roughly 95% of them detected only once. Around 1.7% of the sample is taken by the ten largest.

CD8 naive samples consisted of CD45RO-negative cells that were positively selected for CCR7, yielding a CD45RA+CCR7+ population without TemRA cells. The donors were healthy, HIV-negative adults who had no recently reported acute infections or vaccinations. Every donor was a Caucasian adult residing in Nashville, Tennessee, USA. Blood was obtained by leukapheresis, after which PBMCs were separated by Ficoll-Histopaque density gradient centrifugation and cryopreserved in liquid nitrogen vapor phase. Analytical flow cytometry was used to check the purity and quantity of each magnetically sorted T cell population. Each sorted fraction had its genomic DNA isolated and then quantified by UV absorbance on a Nanodrop 2000c. CDR3 length: 18 amino acids, cysteine to phenylalanine. Just CDR3 DNA is preserved here, 54 bases in frame from base 1. Relative to germline, V is 9 bases shorter and J is 0 bases shorter, with 27 bases between their ends. For CDR1 and CDR2, the germline V gene (reference sequence) lists MNHEY and SMNVEV.

Details on this clone: Its antigen is not yet known. Per-base qualities were not stored, and no clone one base away is much larger.

This clonotype was sampled from a man aged 18 to 30 in good health. Some clones in this sample may be carry-over from other donors' samples. The V and J genes are TRBV27 and TRBJ2-7, with TRBD1 as a weak D call on 6 bases. The sample comprised naive CD8+ T cells from PBMCs. The label giving this sample's cell subset or site can be read as: CD45RA+CCR7+. The nucleotide sequence is given as TGTGCCAGAACCCAAAACTTGGGGAAGGGGGTTGACTCCTACGAGCAGTACTTC. This yields the protein CARTQNLGKGVDSYEQYF.